This TCR beta chain appears in the sequencing data of a study of blood T cell repertoires in COVID-19. About the research overall: Some COVID-19 samples were acute and others convalescent; all came from the United States, Italy and Spain.

How the authors handled the data: It was from reference gene primer amplification that nucleated cell counts were estimated. Clones were read by immunoSEQ multiplex PCR, and TCRdb kept only the in-frame ones, dropping some. Clone size and V and J calls were adopted from that table, with D and trimming inferred from the DNA. The data show approximately 250,000 clones, about 85% seen once. V was cut by 0 bases and J by 2 bases, with 11 bases left in between. Looked up from germline, CDR1 is SGDLS and CDR2 is YYNGEE. The CDR3 spans 16 residues. The chain has TRBV9 and TRBJ2-2; D is possibly TRBD1 (6 bases). The sequenced material came from peripheral blood. The origin of this receptor is a woman aged 60-75 years with active or convalescent COVID-19. DNA for the CDR3: TGTGCCAGCAGCGTAGCGCGGACAGATAACACCGGGGAGCTGTTTTTT. It specifies CASSVARTDNTGELFF.